This T cell receptor beta chain was retrieved from a study of T-cell reconstitution after alpha-beta-depleted transplantation in children listed by TCRdb under 2016. Study-wide context: T-cell immune reconstitution after TCRalphabeta/CD19-depleted allogeneic hematopoietic cell transplantation in children was quantitatively tracked in the study by means of TCR repertoire profiling. The paper's findings and limits, for the study overall: In some patients, high TCRbeta diversity at day 60 was attributed to recipient T cells and intrathymic progenitors that had survived conditioning. Over subsequent months, a decline in hyperexpanded clone frequencies was noted, and after one year, T-cell counts and TCRbeta diversity were mostly ascribed to newly produced T cells. The apparently early alphabetaT-cell count recovery about two months after transplant was reportedly dependent on only several hundred rapidly expanded clones derived from non-depleted graft cells.

The CDR3 contains 15 residues, cysteine and phenylalanine counted. Kept here is only the CDR3 DNA, which spans 45 bases and is read in frame from base 1. The germline V gene encodes CDR1 SGHDT and CDR2 YYEEEE. V is clipped by 4 bases and J by 1 base, and the sequence between their germline boundaries is 14 bases long. This specimen's treatment or condition label, per the study, means: allogeneic hematopoietic cell transplantation with graft depleted of TCRalphabeta T cells and CD19 B cells. TCRalphabeta/CD19-depleted allogeneic hematopoietic cell grafts were given to the transplant recipients, all of whom were children. Libraries came from PCR. Sequenced using an Illumina HiSeq 2500. Molecular barcoding was employed in the preparation of TCR libraries, with unique molecular identifiers being used to normalize TCRbeta repertoire quantification. TCRdb took the public reads, trimmed them with fastp at Q25, ran MiXCR for clone calling and kept in-frame beta chains. Identical CDR3 protein sequences are pooled into one entry, listed with their most common genes and DNA. In all, the sample holds around 490,000 distinct CDR3 sequences, and about an eighth of those were seen once. The ten largest clones take up 12% to 15% of the sample.

This clonotype was recorded a few times. The target of this receptor is not known. Base-call qualities are not available, and no considerably larger clone is one nucleotide away. Sequencing was performed on PBMCs, mostly from graft donor cells, taken 180 days after TCRalphabeta/CD19-depleted stem cell transplant. The receptor was isolated from a female patient aged 2-9 years who had a stem cell transplant for aplastic anemia, so the T cells may come from the graft donor. The rearrangement combines TRBV5-6 with TRBJ2-5; the D gene is perhaps TRBD1 or TRBD2, each of them matching over 5 bases. The CDR3 loop reads CASSPLRDLQETQYF. The sequenced DNA is TGTGCCAGCAGCCCACTCCGGGACCTCCAAGAGACCCAGTACTTC.